The entry that follows covers one TCR beta chain sequence. Its matching antigen is unknown. PCR involved 60 Vbeta and 13 Jbeta primers. Assay used: immunoSEQ multiplex PCR; TCRdb lists only in-frame clones, some missing. This table holds under 200,000 clones, around 77% found once. This entry belongs to a study of cytomegalovirus exposure and HLA in healthy donors. Germline V gene data show CDR1 as LGHNA and CDR2 as YNFKEQ. The CDR3 length is 15 residues. Trimming left V 2 bases short and J 13 bases short, with 18 bases between. Findings of the study overall: A later look showed TCR association rates differing by HLA locus, highest for DRB1 and lowest for HLA-C. For most TCR beta V segments, an earlier analysis put the productive rate at about 90% or about 30% of the time. Among the sequence variants, a highly shared cluster was likely an artifact of sequencing.

V gene TRBV4-2 combines with J gene TRBJ1-6, with a tentative D call TRBD1 (5 bases). The TCR comes from a man in his thirties or forties in good health and CMV-seropositive. Sequencing was performed on PBMCs. The CDR3 DNA reads TGTGCCAGCAGCCAACTTCGGGGCACCGCGGGGCCCCTCCACTTT. Amino acids: CASSQLRGTAGPLHF.